The sequence of this T cell receptor (beta chain) was determined in a study of metastatic and nonmetastatic thyroid tumors. Across the whole study: The study looked at repertoires side by side in blood and in tumor or nodule tissue from malignant and benign thyroid patients.

Germline-derived CDR1 and CDR2 are LNHDA and SQIVND (reference sequence). The CDR3 extends over 14 amino acids. The ends lost 1 base at V and 1 base at J; junction bases unmatched: 1. Every patient underwent thyroid surgery untreated. Study-level points and caveats: A significant increase in TCR beta diversity was reportedly seen in malignant thyroid tumors relative to benign nodules, in blood and tumor.

Original handling: Clinicopathological groups of papillary thyroid cancer showed CDR3 differences that were used to build a distant-metastasis classifier. Using MiXCR, TCRdb reanalyzed the PCR reads. What appears here as the V and J calls and clone size reflects TCRdb's work, not the paper's. This sample has about 33,000 clones, with about 15% found just once. The sample holds many counts of this clone. Antigen unknown. The clonotype comes from a female donor with papillary thyroid cancer or a benign thyroid nodule (not recorded which). Some clones in this sample may be carry-over from other donors' samples. The sample taken for sequencing was blood. This chain joins TRBV19 and TRBJ2-7; TRBD1 aligns across 7 bases. The CDR3 coding sequence is TGTGCCAGTAGTATAGGACAGGGTTCCTACGAGCAGTACTTC. Residues: CASSIGQGSYEQYF.